The 26 T cell receptor beta chains given below trace back to one sample, sequenced in a study of blood T cell repertoires in COVID-19. Libraries were prepared by immunoSEQ multiplex PCR; TCRdb keeps only in-frame clonotypes and omits some of them. The sample records some 260,000 clones, around four fifths being singletons. The sample consisted of PBMCs or T cells enriched from blood (not recorded which). These receptors all come from a man aged 25 to 40 with acute COVID-19.

V and J are TRBV11-3 and TRBJ1-2; unclear D gene. Germline V gives CDR1 SGHNT, CDR2 YENEEA. The V end lost 1 base, the J end lost 6 bases, and 24 bases lay between the germline ends. This CDR3 spans 18 amino acids. CDR3 nucleotides: TGTGCCAGCAGCTTAGCGCGTATGTCAGGCACCCCGAGGGATGGCTACACCTTC. As protein: CASSLARMSGTPRDGYTF.

The V call is TRBV5-6, the J call TRBJ1-2, with D unclear. Germline CDR1 reads SGHDT; CDR2 reads YYEEEE. The CDR3 totals 16 residues. V gave up 5 bases and J gave up 0 bases, with 17 bases separating them. The CDR3 DNA is TGTGCCAGCAGACGGGGAAACCGGCTCACTAACTATGGCTACACCTTC. This encodes CASRRGNRLTNYGYTF.

The chain uses TRBV5-6 and TRBJ2-3, with 9 bases lining up with TRBD2. This CDR3 is 16 amino acids long. Germline assignment: CDR1 SGHDT and CDR2 YYEEEE. V shed 3 bases and J 2 bases; nucleotides not matched to a gene: 7. CDR3 in DNA: TGTGCCAGCAGCTATAGGACTAGCGCCTACACAGATACGCAGTATTTT. Translating gives CASSYRTSAYTDTQYF.

The V and J genes are TRBV7-8 and TRBJ2-1, with 12 bases lining up with TRBD2. The trim removed 5 bases at V and 1 base at J, leaving 12 bases unmatched. Germline V gives CDR1 SGHVS, CDR2 FQNEAQ. The CDR3 runs 19 residues. CDR3 residues: CASSPARTSGIFSYNEQFF. The CDR3 DNA sequence: TGTGCCAGCAGCCCAGCCAGGACTAGCGGGATCTTTTCCTACAATGAGCAGTTCTTC.

The rearrangement uses TRBV6-2 or TRBV6-3 and TRBJ2-4, with D unresolved. The CDR3 covers 14 residues. Trimming pared 3 bases from V and 6 bases from J, leaving 12 bases between. CDR1 is MNHEY and CDR2 is SVGEGT in the germline V gene. The CDR3 DNA sequence: TGTGCCAGCAGTTATGATAGTCAAACAAACATTCAGTACTTC. This codes for CASSYDSQTNIQYF.

V is TRBV4-1 and J is TRBJ1-2; D gene ambiguous. Germline CDR1 MGHRA, CDR2 YSYEKL. Trimming pared 5 bases from V and 8 bases from J, leaving 27 bases between. The CDR3 is 17 amino acids. CDR3 in amino acids: CASSWAPQPKDESGYTF. The CDR3 coding sequence is TGCGCCAGCAGCTGGGCCCCTCAGCCCAAAGATGAATCCGGCTACACCTTC.

The chain recombines TRBV12-3 or TRBV12-4 with TRBJ1-6; maybe TRBD1 (6 bases). This CDR3 has 11 residues. V lost 6 bases, J lost 14 bases, and 11 bases lay in between. The CDR3 region is CASSPGGALHF. The CDR3, as DNA: TGTGCCAGCAGCCCGGGGGGCGCCCTCCACTTT.

The V and J genes are TRBV30 and TRBJ2-3; D uncertain. Germline CDR1 and CDR2: GTSNPN and SVGIG (reference sequence). V was pared by 1 base and J by 2 bases, with 7 bases between. This CDR3 region has 13 residues. CDR3 loop: CAWSALLTDTQYF. The CDR3 DNA follows: TGTGCCTGGAGTGCCCTACTCACAGATACGCAGTATTTT.

This chain links TRBV5-1 with TRBJ1-5; no firm D call. V lost 0 bases, J lost 5 bases, and 12 bases lay in between. Germline lookup yields CDR1 SGHRS and CDR2 YFSETQ. The length of the CDR3 is 15 residues. The CDR3 spells CASSLGAQADQPQHF. CDR3 DNA sequence: TGCGCCAGCAGCTTGGGAGCCCAGGCCGATCAGCCCCAGCATTTT.

This chain joins TRBV6-5 and TRBJ2-7; weak D call: TRBD1 (6 bases). The germline V and J ends were trimmed by 2 bases and 5 bases, with 16 bases remaining between them. This CDR3 comprises 15 residues. Per the germline V gene, CDR1 is MNHEY and CDR2 is SVGAGI. The CDR3 protein is CASSYQPDGGDEQYV. In nucleotides, the CDR3 is TGTGCCAGCAGTTACCAACCCGATGGGGGCGACGAGCAGTACGTC.

This clone was seen a few times. The chain couples TRBV27 to TRBJ1-2, with unresolved D. Deletions cut 1 base from V and 2 bases from J, with 8 bases between. CDR3 length equals 14 residues. Germline V gives CDR1 MNHEY, CDR2 SMNVEV (reference sequence). CDR3: CASSLFRENYGYTF. The CDR3 DNA reads as TGTGCCAGCAGTTTATTTCGGGAAAACTATGGCTACACCTTC.

The rearrangement joins TRBV19 to TRBJ1-3; TRBD1 might be the D (5 bases). Trimming removed 7 bases from V and 4 bases from J, with 17 bases in between. This CDR3 has 15 amino acids. CDR1 LNHDA and CDR2 SQIVND come from the germline V gene (reference sequence). The CDR3 bases are TGTGCCAGTATCAATCGGGGGACGGCCGGAAACACCATATATTTT. Amino acid sequence: CASINRGTAGNTIYF.

This chain connects TRBV27 to TRBJ2-1; 11 positions match TRBD2. J lost 7 bases, V lost 6 bases, and 14 bases had no gene match. This CDR3 comprises 17 residues. The V gene's germline CDR1 is MNHEY and CDR2 SMNVEV (reference sequence). In nucleotides, the CDR3 is TGTGCCAGCAGCCCCTTTCTCCTAGCGGGAGGTCAGAATGAGCAGTTCTTC. It is translated as CASSPFLLAGGQNEQFF.

The sample holds one count of this clone. The J gene is TRBJ2-5, the V gene TRBV27; D is ambiguous. V lost 4 bases to trimming and J lost 4 bases, with 13 bases between them. This CDR3 spans 14 amino acids. CDR1 is MNHEY and CDR2 is SMNVEV in the germline V gene (reference sequence). The CDR3 DNA follows: TGTGCCAGCAGTTCCCTTGGAGTCGGAGAGACCCAGTACTTC. This sequence encodes CASSSLGVGETQYF.

V is TRBV10-3 and J is TRBJ1-5; 7 bases align to TRBD1. The CDR3 spans 13 residues. Germline V CDR1 and CDR2: ENHRY, SYGVKD. The trim removed 6 bases at V and 7 bases at J, leaving 6 bases unmatched. Here the CDR3 DNA reads TGTGCCATCAGACAGGGGCTTATGCAGCCCCAGCATTTT. Its protein is CAIRQGLMQPQHF.

The V gene is TRBV15, the J gene TRBJ1-4; D unresolved. This CDR3 spans 15 amino acids. Germline V gene data show CDR1 as LNHNV and CDR2 as YYDKDF (reference sequence). V was cut by 3 bases and J by 0 bases, with 8 bases left in between. The CDR3 loop reads CATSRTPATNEKLFF. The CDR3 region has the DNA TGTGCCACCAGCAGGACACCTGCAACTAATGAAAAACTGTTTTTT.

This rearrangement joins TRBV19 to TRBJ1-2; TRBD1 matches at 8 bases. Trimming took 3 bases from V and 8 from J; bases not matched to a gene: 5. The CDR3 is made up of 13 amino acids. Germline CDR1 is LNHDA and CDR2 is SQIVND (reference sequence). As DNA, the CDR3 is TGTGCCAGTAGTATCAACAGGGGGGACGGCTACACCTTC. Translating gives CASSINRGDGYTF.

The genes are TRBV7-3 and TRBJ2-3; 7 nucleotides line up with TRBD2. The germline CDR1 and CDR2 sequences are SGHTA and FQGTGA. This CDR3 contains 14 residues. The V and J ends lost 5 bases and 4 bases, in that order; junction bases with no gene match: 6. CDR3 DNA: TGTGCCAGCAGCCGCGGGAGTCCGGCAGATACGCAGTATTTT. Amino acid sequence: CASSRGSPADTQYF.

The chain is built from TRBV7-8 and TRBJ1-2; 7 nucleotides match TRBD1. Germline assignment: CDR1 SGHVS and CDR2 FQNEAQ. The length of the CDR3 is 14 residues. V gave up 2 bases and J gave up 7 bases; unmatched junction bases: 7. CDR3 protein: CASSLSTGVRGYTF. The CDR3 DNA sequence: TGTGCCAGCAGCTTATCTACAGGGGTCCGTGGCTACACCTTC.

This clone has only a few counts. The chain carries TRBV6-4 and TRBJ1-6; D gene unclear. CDR3 length equals 14 residues. Germline V lookup: CDR1 MRHNA, CDR2 SNTAGT. Trimming left V 0 bases short and J 4 bases short, with 4 bases between. CDR3 amino acids: CASSDSRYNSPLHF. The CDR3 DNA reads as TGTGCCAGCAGTGACTCGAGGTATAATTCACCCCTCCACTTT.

The chain carries TRBV7-2 and TRBJ2-1; TRBD2 matches 9 bases. This CDR3 has 16 residues. J lost 2 bases, V lost 5 bases, and 7 bases had no gene match. The germline V gene encodes CDR1 SGHTA and CDR2 FQGNSA. The CDR3 bases are TGTGCCAGCAGCACCCTTAGCGGGAGACCCTACAATGAGCAGTTCTTC. This codes for CASSTLSGRPYNEQFF.

The chain is built from TRBV7-3 and TRBJ2-5; TRBD1 is a possible D gene (5 bases). The CDR3 is 13 amino acids. The V and J ends lost 2 bases and 3 bases respectively, with 7 bases between them. Germline-derived CDR1 and CDR2 are SGHTA and FQGTGA. The CDR3 here is CASSLGAEETQYF. CDR3 nucleotide sequence: TGTGCCAGCAGCTTAGGGGCAGAAGAGACCCAGTACTTC.

The chain uses TRBV27 and TRBJ1-2, with 9 bases fitting TRBD1. The germline V gene has CDR1 MNHEY and CDR2 SMNVEV (reference sequence). V trimming: 3 bases; J trimming: 3 bases; junction bases outside the gene matches: 2. This CDR3 region has 14 residues. The CDR3 loop reads CASSLDRGDYGYTF. DNA of the CDR3: TGTGCCAGCAGTTTGGACAGGGGAGACTATGGCTACACCTTC.

The chain employs TRBV2 and TRBJ1-2; D perhaps matches TRBD1 (6 bases). The ends were cut back, 1 base at V and 7 bases at J, with 10 bases in the middle. Germline lookup yields CDR1 SNHLY and CDR2 FYNNEI. This CDR3 is 13 amino acids long. CDR3 protein: CASSEVGAVGYTF. As DNA, the CDR3 is TGTGCCAGCAGTGAAGTGGGGGCGGTTGGCTACACCTTC.

V is TRBV9 and J is TRBJ1-5; D gene ambiguous. Germline CDR1 is SGDLS and CDR2 is YYNGEE. With 0 bases removed from V and 2 bases from J, the gap between germline ends came to 6 bases. The CDR3 runs to 14 residues. The CDR3 here is CASSVGLGNQPQHF. In nucleotides, the CDR3 is TGTGCCAGCAGCGTAGGACTGGGCAATCAGCCCCAGCATTTT.

The chain recombines TRBV11-2 with TRBJ2-5; D possibly corresponds to TRBD2 (6 bases). CDR1 and CDR2 from the germline V gene are SGHAT and FQNNGV. Trimming shortened V by 1 base and J by 2 bases, and 17 bases separated the two germline ends. The CDR3 sequence is 17 residues long. This CDR3 reads CASSLARGEHLQETQYF. CDR3 nucleotides: TGTGCCAGCAGCTTAGCCCGCGGGGAGCACCTGCAAGAGACCCAGTACTTC.